The 2 T cell receptor beta chains listed next were all sequenced from one sample in a study of metastatic and nonmetastatic thyroid tumors. TCRdb used MiXCR to call clones anew from the PCR reads. In the table there are about 30,000 clones, 20% to 25% of which are singletons. All patients were treatment-naive before thyroid surgery. Sequencing was performed on blood. The receptors come from a female donor with papillary thyroid cancer or a benign thyroid nodule (not recorded which). Some clones in this sample may be carry-over from other donors' samples.

There are a few counts of this clone. At the DNA level, this CDR3 is encoded by other sequences in the same sample as well. V is TRBV6-1 and J is TRBJ2-3; 9 bases map to TRBD2. This CDR3 comprises 15 residues. V was clipped by 5 bases and J by 1 base; unmatched bases: 4. Looked up from germline, CDR1 is MNHNS and CDR2 is SASEGT. The CDR3 nucleotides read TGTGCCAGCAGTATAGCGGGGGCGCGCACAGATACGCAGTATTTT. Its protein is CASSIAGARTDTQYF.

In this sample, this clone turned up a few times. The rearrangement links TRBV29-1 to TRBJ2-7; weak D call: TRBD2 (6 bases). Germline V gene sequence: CDR1 SQVTM, CDR2 ANQGSEA. The CDR3 is 13 residues long. The chain's CDR3 is CIVEFGGVGEQYF. In DNA form, the CDR3 reads TGCATTGTTGAATTCGGGGGTGTGGGCGAGCAGTACTTC.